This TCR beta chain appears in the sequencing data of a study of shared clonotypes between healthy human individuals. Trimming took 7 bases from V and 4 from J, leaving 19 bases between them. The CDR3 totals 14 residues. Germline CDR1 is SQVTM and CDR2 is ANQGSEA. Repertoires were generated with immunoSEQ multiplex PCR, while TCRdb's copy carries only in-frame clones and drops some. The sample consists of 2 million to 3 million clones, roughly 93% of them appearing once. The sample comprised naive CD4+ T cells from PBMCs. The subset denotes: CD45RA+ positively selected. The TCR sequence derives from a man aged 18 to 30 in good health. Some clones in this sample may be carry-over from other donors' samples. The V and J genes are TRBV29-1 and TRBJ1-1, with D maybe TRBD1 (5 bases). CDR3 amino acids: CSATVQGGGTEAFF. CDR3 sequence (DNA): TGCAGCGCGACAGTGCAGGGAGGAGGCACTGAAGCTTTCTTT. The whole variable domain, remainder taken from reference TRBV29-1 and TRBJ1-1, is SAVISQKPSRDICQRGTSLTIQCQVDSQVTMMFWYRQQPGQSLTLIATANQGSEATYESGFVIDKFPISRPNLTFSTLTVSNMSPEDSSIYLCSATVQGGGTEAFFGQGTRLTVV.